The clone carrying this TCR beta chain was detected ten times or more. The antigen is not known. Between the trimmed V and J ends, which lost 6 bases and 7 bases, there was a span of 28 bases. The V gene's germline CDR1 is SQVTM and CDR2 ANQGSEA. This CDR3 contains 17 residues. The data originate from a study of response to subunit inactivated influenza vaccine. TCRdb re-analysed the RT-PCR reads in MiXCR, keeping a single row per CDR3 protein. The data hold some 850,000 distinct CDR3 sequences, with around 20% observed a single time. Study-wide results and caveats: After each seasonal influenza vaccination, few new T cells are recruited, the authors suggested.

The chain couples TRBV29-1 to TRBJ2-1; maybe TRBD2 (6 bases). The starting material was PBMCs from blood, obtained roughly 5 days after vaccination. The TCR originated in a middle-aged man who received an inactivated influenza vaccine. CDR3 nucleotide sequence: TGCAGCGTGGGAGGCGACGGCAGGGACTTTTGGGGAAATGAGCAGTTCTTC. This sequence encodes CSVGGDGRDFWGNEQFF.